The clone carrying this T cell receptor (beta chain) was detected ten times or more. Its antigen is still unknown. Naive CD8 T cells were FACS-sorted by CD8+CD4-CCR7+CD45RA+ markers. Making the bulk TCR libraries relied on previously described methods and listed TCR primers. TCRdb re-called the PCR reads through MiXCR, storing one row per CDR3 protein. The sample consists of 50,000 to 70,000 distinct CDR3 sequences, 18% of them appearing once. This record comes from a study of molecular identifiers for immune sequencing clone quantification. The CDR3 has 15 amino acids. Trimming removed 1 base from V and 3 bases from J, with 14 bases in between. The germline V gene has CDR1 SGHRS and CDR2 YFSETQ. Study-level points and caveats: Among 920,000 or so naive cells, as was reported, spiked Jurkat TCR RNA from one cell was detectable.

This TCR was sampled from a human donor in good health. Some libraries in this study had Jurkat cell RNA spiked in. The chain combines TRBV5-1 with TRBJ2-7; D perhaps matches TRBD1 (5 bases). Specimen: naive CD8+ T cells from blood, with Jurkat cell RNA spiked in. Documented subset: FACS-sorted CD8+CD4-CCR7+CD45RA+ naive T cells. CDR3: CASSLRGMDFYEQYF. CDR3 sequence (DNA): TGCGCCAGCAGCTTGAGGGGAATGGATTTCTACGAGCAGTACTTC.